A single sample is the source of the 24 T cell receptor beta chains below, sequenced in a study of cytomegalovirus exposure and HLA in healthy donors. The PCR made use of 60 Vbeta and 13 Jbeta primers. Clones were read by immunoSEQ multiplex PCR, and TCRdb kept only the in-frame ones, dropping some. In the table there are around 130,000 clones, almost 85% of which are singletons. The sample was PBMCs. Receptors originate from a boy between 2 and 10 years old in good health and CMV-seronegative.

CDR3 sequence: CASSLGTSGGRSYEQYV. CDR3 bases: TGTGCCAGCAGCTTGGGGACTAGCGGAGGGAGGTCCTACGAGCAGTACGTC. The chain links TRBV5-6 to TRBJ2-7; 10 bases fit TRBD2. This CDR3 spans 17 amino acids. The trim removed 0 bases at V and 1 base at J, leaving 7 bases unmatched. The germline gives CDR1 SGHDT, CDR2 YYEEEE.

This clone has just one count. J is TRBJ2-1 and V is TRBV6-6, with 13 bases fitting TRBD2. V lost 6 bases to trimming and J lost 10 bases; unmatched junction nucleotides: 6. Germline CDR1 is MNHNY and CDR2 is SVGAGI (reference sequence). The CDR3 is 14 residues long. DNA for the CDR3: TGTGCCAGCAGCTGGACTAGCGGGAGCGGGGAGCAGTTCTTC. Translating gives CASSWTSGSGEQFF.

The chain uses TRBV19 and TRBJ1-1; the match to TRBD1 covers 9 bases. Germline CDR1 and CDR2: LNHDA and SQIVND (reference sequence). There are 17 residues in the CDR3. The V segment lost 5 bases and the J segment 6 bases; nucleotides outside the gene matches: 16. The CDR3 here is CASSPAGTGSFMAEAFF. In DNA, the CDR3 is TGTGCCAGTAGTCCCGCCGGGACAGGGAGTTTTATGGCTGAAGCTTTCTTT.

The chain recombines TRBV5-6 with TRBJ1-6; the D is unclear. The V gene's germline CDR1 is SGHDT and CDR2 YYEEEE. V lost 0 bases and J 7 bases, leaving 5 bases between the germline ends. This CDR3 region has 13 residues. The CDR3 coding sequence is TGTGCCAGCAGCTTGGAGCGAAATTCACCCCTCCACTTT. Translation: CASSLERNSPLHF.

This clone was seen only once. J is TRBJ2-5 and V is TRBV27, with D tentatively TRBD1 (5 bases). The length of the CDR3 is 14 residues. CDR1 MNHEY and CDR2 SMNVEV come from the germline V gene (reference sequence). Trimming removed 2 bases at V and 1 base at J, with 8 bases between. For the CDR3, the DNA is TGTGCCAGCAGTTTAGAGCAGGGCCAAGAGACCCAGTACTTC. Its translation is CASSLEQGQETQYF.

In its sample, this clone was seen once. The chain couples TRBV19 to TRBJ2-3; 9 bases line up with TRBD2. Trimming at V came to 5 bases and at J to 4 bases, leaving 7 bases not matched to a gene. The CDR3 runs 15 residues. Germline V CDR1 and CDR2: LNHDA, SQIVND (reference sequence). The CDR3 nucleotides read TGTGCCAGTAGTCCAGCGGGGGGTGAGGCAGATACGCAGTATTTT. This gives the protein CASSPAGGEADTQYF. The whole variable domain, filled in from reference TRBV19 and TRBJ2-3, reads DGGITQSPKYLFRKEGQNVTLSCEQNLNHDAMYWYRQDPGQGLRLIYYSQIVNDFQKGDIAEGYSVSREKKESFPLTVTSAQKNPTAFYLCASSPAGGEADTQYFGPGTRLTVL.

This clone was seen only once. The chain recombines TRBV11-2 with TRBJ2-2; D uncertain. Trimming pared 4 bases from V and 0 bases from J, leaving 6 bases between. This CDR3 spans 14 amino acids. Germline values: CDR1 SGHAT, CDR2 FQNNGV. The CDR3 DNA sequence: TGTGCCAGCAGCTCCCAGGCGAACACCGGGGAGCTGTTTTTT. It yields the protein CASSSQANTGELFF.

The chain carries TRBV6-5 and TRBJ1-2, with D perhaps matching TRBD1 (5 bases). Per the germline V gene, CDR1 is MNHEY and CDR2 is SVGAGI. The CDR3 length is 13 residues. Trimming removed 0 bases from V and 7 bases from J, with 9 bases in between. The CDR3 loop reads CASSYSSGAGYTF. The DNA for the CDR3 is TGTGCCAGCAGTTACTCCTCTGGGGCTGGCTACACCTTC.

This clone occurred once. Since no conserved phenylalanine or tryptophan closes the CDR3, a read error is the likely cause. This sequence joins TRBV27 and TRBJ1-2; maybe TRBD1 (5 bases). The V gene lost 6 bases and the J gene lost 1 base, with 12 bases spanning the gap. Looked up from germline, CDR1 is MNHEY and CDR2 is SMNVEV (reference sequence). The CDR3 totals 14 residues. The CDR3 coding sequence is TGTGCCAGCAGCTCCCTTCAGGGTAACTATGGCTACACCCTC. Translating gives CASSSLQGNYGYTL.

The chain combines TRBV27 with TRBJ2-7; 7 bases are shared with TRBD2. The germline V gene has CDR1 MNHEY and CDR2 SMNVEV (reference sequence). V shed 5 bases, J shed 5 bases, and the junction held 15 bases outside the gene matches. The CDR3 has 16 amino acids. In nucleotides, the CDR3 is TGTGCCAGCAGTCCCCAATGGCGGGAGAGTCTCCACGAGCAGTACGTC. This sequence encodes CASSPQWRESLHEQYV.

This CDR3 is CASSEASYQPQHF. The CDR3 nucleotides are TGTGCCAGCAGTGAAGCTTCCTACCAGCCCCAGCATTTT. The genes are TRBV6-1 and TRBJ1-5; no definite D call. The germline V and J ends were trimmed by 0 bases and 7 bases, with 7 bases remaining between them. The CDR3 extends over 13 amino acids. Per the germline V gene, CDR1 is MNHNS and CDR2 is SASEGT.

V gene TRBV5-1 combines with J gene TRBJ1-2, with 8 bases that match TRBD1. The germline CDR1 and CDR2 sequences are SGHRS and YFSETQ. The CDR3 is made up of 15 amino acids. Unmatched junction bases numbered 10, after V lost 2 bases and J lost 7 bases. This chain's CDR3 is CASSLPTGGVSGYTF. The CDR3 DNA is TGCGCCAGCAGCTTACCCACAGGGGGTGTGAGTGGCTACACCTTC.

In the case of this clone: At one boundary the junction diverges from the germline segment, which might be a read error. The chain has TRBV7-9 and TRBJ1-1, with a weak D call TRBD1 (5 bases). The germline gives CDR1 SEHNR, CDR2 FQNEAQ (reference sequence). The CDR3 is 17 amino acids. The CDR3 region has the DNA TGTTCCAGCAGCTTACTACGCCCCAGGGTTATCGGCACTGAAGCTTTCTTT. It is translated as CSSSLLRPRVIGTEAFF.

This chain links TRBV19 with TRBJ1-1; D uncertain. V was pared by 3 bases and J by 0 bases, with 8 bases between. Germline CDR1 and CDR2: LNHDA and SQIVND (reference sequence). This CDR3 is 14 amino acids long. The CDR3 DNA sequence: TGTGCCAGTAGTATGGGCAGCATGAACACTGAAGCTTTCTTT. Residues: CASSMGSMNTEAFF.

CDR3 in DNA: TGTGCCAGCAGCGACAGGGCGGGGACTGAAGCTTTCTTT. Translation gives CASSDRAGTEAFF. The J gene is TRBJ1-1, the V gene TRBV27; 7 bases are a match to TRBD1. The CDR3 sequence is 13 residues long. V dropped 6 bases and J dropped 5; count of bases not matched to a gene: 6. Per germline, CDR1 MNHEY and CDR2 SMNVEV (reference sequence).

This clone has a handful of counts. The chain employs TRBV9 and TRBJ1-1; 9 nucleotides align to TRBD1. This CDR3 has 18 amino acids. The germline V gene has CDR1 SGDLS and CDR2 YYNGEE. The trim removed 0 bases at V and 8 bases at J, leaving 17 bases unmatched. The chain's CDR3 is CASSVGLSGDRAHREAFF. The CDR3 bases are TGTGCCAGCAGCGTAGGGCTGAGTGGGGACAGGGCCCACAGGGAAGCTTTCTTT. The full variable domain, in which reference TRBV9 and TRBJ1-1 provide the parts outside the CDR3, is DSGVTQTPKHLITATGQRVTLRCSPRSGDLSVYWYQQSLDQGLQFLIQYYNGEERAKGNILERFSAQQFPDLHSELNLSSLELGDSALYFCASSVGLSGDRAHREAFFGQGTRLTVV.

This clone was recorded only once. V and J are TRBV7-3 and TRBJ2-6; no clear D. This CDR3 is 15 amino acids long. V was cut by 2 bases and J by 0 bases, with 5 bases left in between. Germline assignment: CDR1 SGHTA and CDR2 FQGTGA. CDR3 nucleotides: TGTGCCAGCAGCTTAGTCGGCTCTGGGGCCAACGTCCTGACTTTC. It codes for CASSLVGSGANVLTF.

The chain has TRBV6-1 and TRBJ2-3; 12 bases line up with TRBD1. The CDR3 runs 15 residues. V was clipped by 0 bases and J by 14 bases; unmatched bases: 9. From germline, CDR1 is MNHNS and CDR2 SASEGT. This CDR3 is CASSEATGQGARGYF. As DNA, the CDR3 is TGTGCCAGCAGTGAAGCTACGGGACAGGGGGCGCGAGGGTATTTT.

The genes are TRBV5-8 and TRBJ1-2, with 9 bases identical to TRBD1. There are 16 residues in the CDR3. The junction had 13 bases not matched to a gene; V was cut back by 3 bases and J by 7 bases. Germline V gives CDR1 SGHTS, CDR2 YDEGEE. The CDR3 is CASSSLVGGTGFGYTF. CDR3 coding DNA: TGTGCCAGCAGCTCCCTCGTGGGAGGGACAGGGTTTGGCTACACCTTC.

This CDR3 is CASSNGGSYYGYTF. In DNA form, the CDR3 reads TGTGCCAGTAGTAATGGGGGGAGTTACTATGGCTACACCTTC. The chain carries TRBV19 and TRBJ1-2; the D gene is possibly TRBD1 (5 bases). V lost 4 bases and J 3 bases, leaving 12 bases between the germline ends. The CDR3 consists of 14 residues. Per the germline V gene, CDR1 is LNHDA and CDR2 is SQIVND (reference sequence). The full variable domain, in which reference TRBV19 and TRBJ1-2 provide the parts outside the CDR3, is DGGITQSPKYLFRKEGQNVTLSCEQNLNHDAMYWYRQDPGQGLRLIYYSQIVNDFQKGDIAEGYSVSREKKESFPLTVTSAQKNPTAFYLCASSNGGSYYGYTFGSGTRLTVV.

The chain carries TRBV7-3 and TRBJ2-1; TRBD2 matches at 15 bases. The CDR3 spans 16 residues. J gave up 9 bases and V 3 bases, and 6 bases lay outside the gene matches. Germline values: CDR1 SGHTA, CDR2 FQGTGA. For the CDR3, the DNA is TGTGCCAGCAGCTTCGGACTAGCGGGGGGGTACGGTGAGCAGTTCTTC. Amino acids: CASSFGLAGGYGEQFF.

The DNA of the CDR3 is TGCAGCGTAGACACAGGGGGTAAAGCTTTCTTT. Translating it yields CSVDTGGKAFF. This sequence joins TRBV29-1 and TRBJ1-1, with TRBD1 identical over 8 bases. This CDR3 spans 11 amino acids. Germline V gives CDR1 SQVTM, CDR2 ANQGSEA. Losses at the gene ends were 6 bases for V and 9 bases for J; bases not matched to a gene: 6.

This clone occurred a few times. The chain couples TRBV25-1 to TRBJ1-1; D remains ambiguous. Germline CDR1 MGHDK, CDR2 SYGVNS. The CDR3 spans 15 residues. V lost 5 bases and J lost 0, with 13 bases in between. The CDR3 DNA is TGTGCCAGCAGTCCCTGGGGAGGGCTGAACACTGAAGCTTTCTTT. Protein sequence: CASSPWGGLNTEAFF. The full variable domain, its missing parts supplied by reference TRBV25-1 and TRBJ1-1, is EADIYQTPRYLVIGTGKKITLECSQTMGHDKMYWYQQDPGMELHLIHYSYGVNSTEKGDLSSESTVSRIRTEHFPLTLESARPSHTSQYLCASSPWGGLNTEAFFGQGTRLTVV.

CDR3 loop: CASSLSGTAYPSYGYTF. The CDR3 nucleotides are TGTGCCAGCAGCCTATCCGGGACAGCATACCCCTCCTATGGCTACACCTTC. This chain connects TRBV7-8 to TRBJ1-2; 7 bases match TRBD1. The germline V gene encodes CDR1 SGHVS and CDR2 FQNEAQ. J gave up 4 bases and V 5 bases, and 16 bases lay outside the gene matches. The CDR3 runs 17 residues. The variable domain in full, completed from reference TRBV7-8 and TRBJ1-2, reads GAGVSQSPRYKVAKRGQDVALRCDPISGHVSLFWYQQALGQGPEFLTYFQNEAQLDKSGLPSDRFFAERPEGSVSTLKIQRTQQEDSAVYLCASSLSGTAYPSYGYTFGSGTRLTVV.